A selection of T cell receptor beta chains follows, all from one sample in a study of CD8+ T cells in alopecia areata. Using immunoSEQ multiplex PCR, the repertoire was profiled, and TCRdb retains in-frame clones only, with some absent. The table has roughly 73,000 clones, approximately 28% seen once. The sample was CD8+ T cells sorted from blood, taken at week 4, from a patient treated with tofacitinib. These receptors all stem from a human donor with alopecia areata. Both conserved end residues are part of each CDR3. The D gene is left open where the match is weak. Clone size is shown for a subset of rows, as once, few, many or a class of expanded clone.

>NA|TRBJ2-7|TRBV29-1|few
CSVVGTWEQYF
TGCAGCGTTGTCGGCACCTGGGAGCAGTACTTC
>NA|TRBJ2-7|TRBV7-2|NA
CASSLLGRGSHEQYF
TGTGCCAGCAGCTTATTGGGTAGGGGCTCCCACGAGCAGTACTTC
>TRBD1|TRBJ1-1|TRBV2|few
CASSARQGEAFF
TGTGCCAGCAGTGCACGACAGGGCGAAGCTTTCTTT
>NA|TRBJ2-1|TRBV28|many
CASSLDAGEQFF
TGTGCCAGCAGTTTGGACGCTGGGGAGCAGTTCTTC
>NA|TRBJ2-7|TRBV7-2|NA
CASSQAGTGTYEQYF
TGTGCCAGCAGCCAAGCCGGGACGGGGACCTACGAGCAGTACTTC
>NA|TRBJ2-1|TRBV29-1|NA
CSAEGGSSYNEQFF
TGCAGCGCCGAGGGGGGGAGCTCCTACAATGAGCAGTTCTTC
>NA|TRBJ2-7|TRBV30|NA
CAWKMGYEQYF
TGTGCCTGGAAAATGGGATACGAGCAGTACTTC
>NA|TRBJ2-3|TRBV7-6|NA
CASSHRPGSTDTQYF
TGTGCCAGCAGCCATCGACCAGGGAGCACAGATACGCAGTATTTT
>NA|TRBJ2-7|TRBV29-1|NA
CSVEDWVGGSYEQYF
TGCAGCGTTGAAGACTGGGTTGGGGGGTCCTACGAGCAGTACTTC
>NA|TRBJ2-1|TRBV7-3|NA
CASSSGTNGEQFF
TGTGCCAGCAGCTCCGGGACGAACGGTGAGCAGTTCTTC
>NA|TRBJ1-1|TRBV2|NA
CASIAVGTNTEAFF
TGTGCCAGCATAGCAGTAGGGACGAACACTGAAGCTTTCTTT
>TRBD1|TRBJ2-5|TRBV5-1|NA
CASSGTGDETQYF
TGCGCCAGCAGCGGGACAGGGGACGAGACCCAGTACTTC
>TRBD2|TRBJ2-1|TRBV29-1|NA
CSVNLAGFNEQFF
TGCAGCGTTAACCTAGCGGGGTTTAATGAGCAGTTCTTC
>NA|TRBJ1-1|TRBV13|NA
CASSPLGTEAFF
TGTGCCAGCAGCCCCCTGGGCACTGAAGCTTTCTTT
>NA|TRBJ2-1|TRBV11-2|once
CASSSDAGAPSHEGQFF
TGTGCCAGCAGCTCCGATGCGGGGGCCCCTTCCCATGAGGGGCAGTTCTTC